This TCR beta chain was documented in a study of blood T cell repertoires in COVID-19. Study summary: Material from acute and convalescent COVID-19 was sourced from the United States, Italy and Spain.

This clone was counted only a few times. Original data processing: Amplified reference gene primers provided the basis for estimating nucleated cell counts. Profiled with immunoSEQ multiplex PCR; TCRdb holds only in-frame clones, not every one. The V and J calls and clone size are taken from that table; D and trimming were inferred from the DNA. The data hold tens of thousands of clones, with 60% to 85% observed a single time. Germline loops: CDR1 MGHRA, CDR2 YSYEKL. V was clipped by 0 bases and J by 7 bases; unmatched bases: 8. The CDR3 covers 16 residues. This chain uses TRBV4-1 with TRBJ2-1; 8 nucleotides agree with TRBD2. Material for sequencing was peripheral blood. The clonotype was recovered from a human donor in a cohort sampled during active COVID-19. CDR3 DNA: TGCGCCAGCAGCCAAGAGGGCGGGACTAGTACGAATGAGCAGTTCTTC. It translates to CASSQEGGTSTNEQFF.